This record looks at one TCR beta chain sequence and its context. These data belong to a study of blood T cell repertoires in COVID-19. The overall study: Samples taken during acute and convalescent COVID-19 were collected in the United States, Italy and Spain. T cells, B-cell-depleted T cells, or PBMCs provided the cDNA or gDNA that served as material.

The V segment lost 4 bases and the J segment 3 bases; nucleotides outside the gene matches: 8. Germline lookup yields CDR1 KGHSH and CDR2 LQKENI. CDR3 size: 15 residues. Original methodology: Amplification of reference gene primers provided the estimated nucleated cell counts. TCRdb keeps only in-frame clones here, not all; method: immunoSEQ multiplex PCR. V and J calls and clone size are copied from that table; D and trimming were computed from the DNA. This table has approximately 110,000 clones, 84% appearing once. Sequenced: peripheral blood. The origin of this receptor is a woman aged 40 to 49 with acute or convalescent COVID-19. The J gene is TRBJ1-1, the V gene TRBV18; 7 bases line up with TRBD1. CDR3 protein: CASSRTGPGDTEAFF. CDR3 in DNA: TGTGCCAGCTCACGGACAGGCCCCGGGGACACTGAAGCTTTCTTT.